A single T cell receptor (beta chain) is shown here with its context. The record originates from a study of blood T cell repertoires in COVID-19. Study-wide background: The origin of the acute and convalescent COVID-19 samples was the United States, Italy and Spain. The analysed material was cDNA or gDNA that came from T cells, B-cell-depleted T cells, or PBMCs.

CDR3 size: 15 residues. V gave up 6 bases and J gave up 2 bases; unmatched junction bases: 8. Germline CDR1 SGHTS, CDR2 YDEGEE. Per the original methods: Amplification from reference gene primers served as the basis for estimated nucleated cell counts. TCRdb's copy holds only in-frame clones and misses some; the assay was immunoSEQ multiplex PCR. The V and J calls and the clone size are those of that table, but D and trimming were determined from the DNA. The repertoire has roughly 95,000 clones, 70% to 85% of them found once; the top ten carry about 24%. The sequenced sample was peripheral blood. This TCR was recovered from a human donor in a cohort sampled during active COVID-19. V and J are TRBV5-8 and TRBJ1-5; 7 bases align to TRBD1. This CDR3 is CASNHRGRGNQPQHF. The CDR3 DNA reads as TGTGCCAGCAACCACAGGGGCAGGGGCAATCAGCCCCAGCATTTT.